The 26 T cell receptor beta chains in this list originate from one sample, sequenced in a study of shared clonotypes between healthy human individuals. Generated by immunoSEQ multiplex PCR, the TCRdb table keeps only in-frame clones and is missing some. The repertoire holds 550,000 to 600,000 clones, with around 77% as singletons. Sample: PBMCs. The receptors come from a woman between 40 and 55 years old in good health. Some clones in this sample may be carry-over from other donors' samples.

As DNA, the CDR3 is TGTGCCAGTAGACCAGGGACTAGCGGGAGCAATGAGCAGTTCTTC. Its protein is CASRPGTSGSNEQFF. The chain links TRBV19 to TRBJ2-1; the match to TRBD2 covers 14 bases. Per germline, CDR1 LNHDA and CDR2 SQIVND (reference sequence). J was trimmed by 6 bases and V by 6 bases; bases with no gene match: 4. The CDR3 has 15 residues.

The CDR3 sequence: CASSLRETGGERYEQYF. Here the CDR3 DNA reads TGCGCCAGCAGCTTGAGGGAAACAGGGGGCGAAAGGTACGAGCAGTACTTC. The chain carries TRBV5-1 and TRBJ2-7; 9 bases align to TRBD1. The J segment lost 4 bases and the V segment lost 1 base, leaving 12 bases of the junction unmatched. This CDR3 spans 17 amino acids. The germline V gene encodes CDR1 SGHRS and CDR2 YFSETQ.

The chain links TRBV2 to TRBJ2-3; 11 bases map to TRBD2. The V gene end was trimmed by 8 bases and the J gene end by 10 bases; junction bases not matched to a gene: 8. CDR1 is SNHLY, CDR2 FYNNEI, per germline. The CDR3 length is 13 residues. DNA for the CDR3: TGTGCCAGCTCTTCCCAACTAGCGGGGGCGCAGTATTTT. Its translation: CASSSQLAGAQYF. The whole variable domain, filled in from reference TRBV2 and TRBJ2-3, reads EPEVTQTPSHQVTQMGQEVILRCVPISNHLYFYWYRQILGQKVEFLVSFYNNEISEKSEIFDDQFSVERPDGSNFTLKIRSTKLEDSAMYFCASSSQLAGAQYFGPGTRLTVL.

This clone has a handful of counts. The chain combines TRBV27 with TRBJ2-5, with a tentative D call TRBD1 (7 bases). This CDR3 comprises 18 residues. V dropped 6 bases and J dropped 3 bases, with 26 bases sitting between them. The germline gives CDR1 MNHEY, CDR2 SMNVEV (reference sequence). The CDR3 loop reads CASRKTGRPGVAEETQYF. In DNA, the CDR3 is TGTGCCAGCAGAAAGACAGGGCGGCCGGGCGTAGCGGAAGAGACCCAGTACTTC.

There are a few counts of this clone. V usage is TRBV6-1 and J usage is TRBJ2-5, with TRBD2 identical over 8 bases. The end of the DNA aligns better with TRBJ2-7, so the J call may be wrong. The CDR3 covers 14 residues. Germline values: CDR1 MNHNS, CDR2 SASEGT. CDR3 region: CATSAGESSYEQYF. The CDR3 DNA is TGTGCCACCTCAGCGGGGGAGAGCTCCTACGAGCAGTACTTC.

The chain recombines TRBV28 with TRBJ2-5, with TRBD1 matching 8 bases. CDR3 size: 15 residues. CDR1 is MDHEN, CDR2 SYDVKM, per germline. J was trimmed by 5 bases and V by 3 bases; bases with no gene match: 8. The CDR3 DNA follows: TGTGCCAGCAGTTTCCCCTCAGGGGGCGGGGAGACCCAGTACTTC. This encodes CASSFPSGGGETQYF.

The chain couples TRBV7-9 to TRBJ2-1, with 9 bases aligning to TRBD2. With 7 bases clipped from V and 13 bases from J, the junction kept 8 bases outside the gene matches. This CDR3 spans 12 amino acids. Per germline, CDR1 SEHNR and CDR2 FQNEAQ (reference sequence). CDR3 region: CASTPGGRAQFF. The DNA of the CDR3 is TGTGCCAGCACCCCTGGCGGGAGGGCCCAGTTCTTC.

The chain joins TRBV2 to TRBJ1-5, with D unclear. The V end lost 8 bases, the J end lost 2 bases, and 13 bases lay between the germline ends. In germline, CDR1 is SNHLY, CDR2 FYNNEI. The CDR3 has 14 residues. CDR3 nucleotides: TGTGCCAGCCTACTCAGCAGAGGCAATCAGCCCCAGCATTTT. It is translated as CASLLSRGNQPQHF.

As concerns this clone: The junction departs from germline at one end; a sequencing error may be responsible. The chain recombines TRBV30 with TRBJ1-3; 7 bases align to TRBD1. CDR1 and CDR2 from the germline V gene are GTSNPN and SVGIG (reference sequence). The CDR3 runs 15 residues. This CDR3 is CAWTPGQLSRNTIYF. CDR3 sequence (DNA): TGTGCCTGGACTCCGGGACAGCTCTCTAGAAACACCATATATTTT.

This chain connects TRBV28 to TRBJ2-1, with a tentative D call TRBD2 (5 bases). The CDR3 spans 16 residues. Looked up from germline, CDR1 is MDHEN and CDR2 is SYDVKM. V was cut by 6 bases and J by 6 bases, with 21 bases left in between. CDR3: CASRLGVVPPGNEQFF. CDR3 sequence (DNA): TGTGCCAGCAGACTGGGAGTCGTCCCACCCGGCAATGAGCAGTTCTTC.

This chain connects TRBV30 to TRBJ2-2, with D possibly matching TRBD1 (5 bases). V was shortened by 4 bases and J by 8 bases, with 14 bases between the two germline ends. The germline V gene encodes CDR1 GTSNPN and CDR2 SVGIG (reference sequence). The CDR3 has 13 residues. This chain's CDR3 is CAWILPGAGELFF. The CDR3 coding sequence is TGTGCCTGGATACTCCCTGGGGCGGGGGAGCTGTTTTTT.

This clone was found a few times. The genes are TRBV5-5 and TRBJ1-5; D may be TRBD1 (6 bases). Per germline, CDR1 SGHKS and CDR2 YYEKEE (reference sequence). CDR3 length: 15 amino acids. V shed 4 bases and J shed 5 bases, with 16 bases lying between them. CDR3 DNA sequence: TGTGCCAGCAGCCAAGATGAGGGGGGCCATCAGCCCCAGCATTTT. Protein: CASSQDEGGHQPQHF.

The chain is built from TRBV7-9 and TRBJ2-7; 7 bases match TRBD2. The J segment lost 2 bases and the V segment lost 3 bases, leaving 13 bases of the junction unmatched. CDR3 length: 17 residues. Germline loops: CDR1 SEHNR, CDR2 FQNEAQ (reference sequence). The CDR3 is CASSLGGVGGNPYEQYF. The CDR3 DNA reads as TGTGCCAGCAGCTTGGGTGGCGTCGGGGGGAACCCCTACGAGCAGTACTTC.

The chain links TRBV19 to TRBJ2-3; perhaps TRBD1 as D (6 bases). The germline gives CDR1 LNHDA, CDR2 SQIVND (reference sequence). V was cut by 2 bases and J by 1 base, with 19 bases left in between. There are 18 residues in the CDR3. The CDR3 spells CASSIQGRGVLGTDTQYF. CDR3 nucleotide sequence: TGTGCCAGTAGTATACAGGGGAGAGGCGTCCTCGGCACAGATACGCAGTATTTT. Complete variable domain (other parts from reference TRBV19 and TRBJ2-3): DGGITQSPKYLFRKEGQNVTLSCEQNLNHDAMYWYRQDPGQGLRLIYYSQIVNDFQKGDIAEGYSVSREKKESFPLTVTSAQKNPTAFYLCASSIQGRGVLGTDTQYFGPGTRLTVL.

The chain couples TRBV10-2 to TRBJ2-2; 9 bases fit TRBD2. V lost 6 bases to trimming and J lost 1 base; unmatched junction nucleotides: 0. Germline V gene data show CDR1 as WSHSY and CDR2 as SAAADI. The CDR3 runs 14 residues. The CDR3 spells CASRLAGNTGELFF. The CDR3 DNA reads as TGCGCCAGCAGACTAGCGGGGAACACCGGGGAGCTGTTTTTT.

V usage is TRBV4-1 and J usage is TRBJ2-3; 8 bases line up with TRBD2. CDR3 length equals 17 residues. Germline V lookup: CDR1 MGHRA, CDR2 YSYEKL. Trimming took 0 bases from V and 5 from J; bases not matched to a gene: 10. CDR3 DNA: TGCGCCAGCAGCCAAGAACCAACGGGAGGGCCGGGAGATACGCAGTATTTT. It translates to CASSQEPTGGPGDTQYF.

In DNA form, the CDR3 reads TGCGCCAGCAGCCAAGATCGCCAGGGCCAGCAGTACTTC. This codes for CASSQDRQGQQYF. The chain is built from TRBV4-1 and TRBJ2-7; maybe TRBD1 (5 bases). The CDR3 is 13 residues long. The V end lost 0 bases, the J end lost 8 bases, and 11 bases lay between the germline ends. Germline assignment: CDR1 MGHRA and CDR2 YSYEKL.

This clone appeared once. The chain recombines TRBV30 with TRBJ2-3; unclear D gene. V was clipped by 2 bases and J by 2 bases, with 5 bases between them. Germline V CDR1 and CDR2: GTSNPN, SVGIG (reference sequence). The length of the CDR3 is 12 residues. The CDR3 region has the DNA TGTGCCTGGAGTTTCGACACAGATACGCAGTATTTT. It translates to CAWSFDTDTQYF.

The J gene is TRBJ2-5, the V gene TRBV5-1; TRBD2 aligns across 13 bases. CDR3 size: 16 residues. Germline CDR1 is SGHRS and CDR2 is YFSETQ. After removal of 4 bases from V and 5 bases from J, the junction contained 8 bases not matched to a gene. CDR3 in DNA: TGCGCCAGCAGCACGGGACTAGCGGGATTGGGGGAGACCCAGTACTTC. Its protein is CASSTGLAGLGETQYF.

This chain joins TRBV30 and TRBJ1-6, with a tentative D call TRBD1 (6 bases). CDR3 length: 14 residues. Trimming took off 2 bases at V and 8 bases at J, with 13 bases between the two ends. From germline, CDR1 is GTSNPN and CDR2 SVGIG (reference sequence). CDR3 sequence reads: CAWSPRGGDSPLHF. The CDR3 DNA reads as TGTGCCTGGAGTCCCAGGGGAGGGGATTCACCCCTCCACTTT.

This CDR3 is CASSERVKPRSYEQYF. CDR3 coding DNA: TGTGCCAGCAGTGAAAGGGTAAAACCCCGCTCCTACGAGCAGTACTTC. V usage is TRBV2 and J usage is TRBJ2-7; no firm D call. CDR3 size: 16 residues. V was clipped by 2 bases and J by 0 bases, with 14 bases between them. Germline V gives CDR1 SNHLY, CDR2 FYNNEI.

This clone was picked up a small number of times. This rearrangement joins TRBV4-2 to TRBJ1-2, with a tentative D call TRBD1 (6 bases). This CDR3 comprises 14 residues. Trimming removed 4 bases from V and 4 bases from J, with 13 bases in between. CDR1 LGHNA and CDR2 YNFKEQ come from the germline V gene. In nucleotides, the CDR3 is TGTGCCAGCAGCCGCCACGGAGGGGGCTATGGCTACACCTTC. As protein: CASSRHGGGYGYTF.

This chain connects TRBV28 to TRBJ2-2; D gene unclear. Trimming removed 3 bases at V and 7 bases at J, with 6 bases between. The CDR3 is 12 residues long. From germline, CDR1 is MDHEN and CDR2 SYDVKM. CDR3 residues: CASSLLLGELFF. In DNA form, the CDR3 reads TGTGCCAGCAGTTTGCTACTCGGGGAGCTGTTTTTT. Using reference TRBV28 and TRBJ2-2 for the parts outside the CDR3, the full variable domain is DVKVTQSSRYLVKRTGEKVFLECVQDMDHENMFWYRQDPGLGLRLIYFSYDVKMKEKGDIPEGYSVSREKKERFSLILESASTNQTSMYLCASSLLLGELFFGEGSRLTVL.

The chain uses TRBV7-8 and TRBJ2-3; D unresolved. In germline, CDR1 is SGHVS, CDR2 FQNEAQ. The CDR3 has 13 amino acids. V lost 3 bases, J lost 0 bases, and 4 bases lay in between. CDR3 in DNA: TGTGCCAGCAGCTTCTACAGCACAGATACGCAGTATTTT. It encodes CASSFYSTDTQYF.

Comment on this clone: In the same sample, other DNA sequences code for this CDR3. The CDR3 loop is CASSFSGVETQYF. For the CDR3, the DNA is TGTGCCAGCAGTTTTTCTGGAGTAGAGACCCAGTACTTC. The chain employs TRBV28 and TRBJ2-5; no clear D. This CDR3 contains 13 residues. The germline gives CDR1 MDHEN, CDR2 SYDVKM. Trimming pared 3 bases from V and 4 bases from J, leaving 9 bases between.

This chain joins TRBV30 and TRBJ1-3; no firm D call. Germline lookup yields CDR1 GTSNPN and CDR2 SVGIG (reference sequence). Trimming cost V 0 bases and J 0 bases, with 3 bases left between them. This CDR3 has 13 amino acids. Written as DNA, the CDR3 is TGTGCCTGGAGTGTGATCTCTGGAAACACCATATATTTT. This sequence encodes CAWSVISGNTIYF.